The 27 T cell receptor beta chains below were found in one sample sequenced in a study of T-cell memory formation after mild COVID-19. TCRdb analysed the 5' RACE reads with MiXCR anew, one entry per CDR3 protein. Of 350,000 or so distinct CDR3 sequences listed, about 21% are singletons. The sequenced material came from PBMCs or a T cell subset sorted from them (not recorded which). These receptors were collected from an adult woman who had mild COVID-19 (a few samples of this study predate the infection). Cell type and time point are not known.

The rearrangement links TRBV19 to TRBJ1-6, with D perhaps TRBD1 (6 bases). This CDR3 has 12 amino acids. Germline lookup yields CDR1 LNHDA and CDR2 SQIVND (reference sequence). Trimming cost V 9 bases and J 8 bases, with 11 bases left between them. The DNA of the CDR3 is TGTGCCAGAGCTGGGGGCCATTCACCCCTCCACTTT. Translation: CARAGGHSPLHF. Filled out from reference TRBV19 and TRBJ1-6, the complete variable domain reads DGGITQSPKYLFRKEGQNVTLSCEQNLNHDAMYWYRQDPGQGLRLIYYSQIVNDFQKGDIAEGYSVSREKKESFPLTVTSAQKNPTAFYLCARAGGHSPLHFGNGTRLTVT.

The gene calls are TRBV27 and TRBJ2-1, with D perhaps matching TRBD2 (6 bases). The germline V gene encodes CDR1 MNHEY and CDR2 SMNVEV (reference sequence). V was shortened by 4 bases and J by 8 bases, with 18 bases between the two germline ends. The CDR3 has 15 amino acids. The CDR3, as DNA: TGTGCCAGCAGTTCGACCGGGACTTCGTACGATGAGCAGTTCTTC. Protein product: CASSSTGTSYDEQFF.

This clonotype was seen repeatedly, ten times or more. DNA for the CDR3: TGTGCCAGCAGTTTCCGGGTGAACACTGAAGCTTTCTTT. It codes for CASSFRVNTEAFF. The rearrangement joins TRBV12-3 or TRBV12-4 to TRBJ1-1; the D is unclear. V lost 3 bases and J lost 0, with 5 bases in between. This CDR3 is 13 amino acids long.

V and J are TRBV4-3 and TRBJ2-1, with 11 bases fitting TRBD2. CDR3 length: 19 residues. Trimming removed 0 bases from V and 1 base from J; junction bases left unmatched: 8. Germline CDR1 and CDR2: LGHNA and YSLEER. The DNA for the CDR3 is TGCGCCAGCAGCCAAGATTGGCTAGCGGGAGGCCCATCCTACAATGAGCAGTTCTTC. This translates into CASSQDWLAGGPSYNEQFF.

This clonotype has only a few counts. V and J are TRBV5-1 and TRBJ2-3; D uncertain. V dropped 0 bases and J dropped 9 bases, with 8 bases sitting between them. CDR3 length: 12 residues. CDR1 and CDR2 (germline): SGHRS, YFSETQ. The CDR3 region is CASSLDLKTQYF. In DNA form, the CDR3 reads TGCGCCAGCAGCTTGGACTTGAAAACGCAGTATTTT.

This chain uses TRBV18 with TRBJ2-5; D not certain. The CDR3 is made up of 15 amino acids. From germline, CDR1 is KGHSH and CDR2 LQKENI. With 0 bases removed from V and 5 bases from J, the gap between germline ends came to 13 bases. As DNA, the CDR3 is TGTGCCAGCTCACCACCGGTTGGCCACGGGGAGACCCAGTACTTC. It encodes CASSPPVGHGETQYF. The full variable domain, completed using reference TRBV18 and TRBJ2-5, is NAGVMQNPRHLVRRRGQEARLRCSPMKGHSHVYWYRQLPEEGLKFMVYLQKENIIDESGMPKERFSAEFPKEGPSILRIQQVVRGDSAAYFCASSPPVGHGETQYFGPGTRLLVL.

The sample holds many counts of this clonotype. The V call is TRBV2, the J call TRBJ2-7; D is perhaps TRBD2 (6 bases). The length of the CDR3 is 11 residues. With 6 bases removed from V and 3 bases from J, the gap between germline ends came to 6 bases. CDR1 is SNHLY, CDR2 FYNNEI, per germline. The CDR3 is CASRDYYEQYF. The DNA for the CDR3 is TGTGCCAGCAGGGACTACTACGAGCAGTACTTC. Variable domain in full (rest from reference TRBV2 and TRBJ2-7): EPEVTQTPSHQVTQMGQEVILRCVPISNHLYFYWYRQILGQKVEFLVSFYNNEISEKSEIFDDQFSVERPDGSNFTLKIRSTKLEDSAMYFCASRDYYEQYFGPGTRLTVT.

This clonotype turned up a few times. The CDR3, as DNA: TGTGCCAGCAGCTGGCATCCGGGACTAGCGGGAGGTGGGCCCCAGTACTTC. This codes for CASSWHPGLAGGGPQYF. This sequence joins TRBV6-2 or TRBV6-3 and TRBJ2-5, with 15 bases lining up with TRBD2. The V gene's germline CDR1 is MNHEY and CDR2 SVGEGT. V lost 6 bases to trimming and J lost 9 bases; unmatched junction nucleotides: 14. This CDR3 comprises 17 residues.

This clonotype has more than one count but fewer than ten. The CDR3 DNA follows: TGTGCCAGCAGCACGAGACTCGACTCTGGGGCCAACGTCCTGACTTTC. The encoded protein is CASSTRLDSGANVLTF. The chain joins TRBV7-2 to TRBJ2-6; no clear D gene. The CDR3 extends over 16 amino acids. Trimming took 5 bases from V and 0 from J, leaving 11 bases between them. From germline, CDR1 is SGHTA and CDR2 FQGNSA.

The V gene is TRBV10-3, the J gene TRBJ1-1; the D gene is possibly TRBD1 (5 bases). V gave up 5 bases and J gave up 5 bases, with 12 bases separating them. Per germline, CDR1 ENHRY and CDR2 SYGVKD. This CDR3 has 13 residues. The CDR3 bases are TGTGCCATCAGTACGGGGCAAGAGACTGAAGCTTTCTTT. Its protein product is CAISTGQETEAFF.

This clonotype was observed a few times. J is TRBJ1-2 and V is TRBV7-9, with D tentatively TRBD1 (6 bases). CDR3 length equals 14 residues. Germline V gene sequence: CDR1 SEHNR, CDR2 FQNEAQ (reference sequence). V lost 5 bases to trimming and J lost 2 bases, with 12 bases between them. CDR3 loop: CASSLGQLNYGYTF. For the CDR3, the DNA is TGTGCCAGCAGCCTTGGACAGCTCAACTATGGCTACACCTTC.

This clonotype was observed a handful of times. The V call is TRBV6-1, the J call TRBJ1-1, with D possibly TRBD1 on 5 matching bases. There are 15 residues in the CDR3. In germline, CDR1 is MNHNS, CDR2 SASEGT. The V gene lost 3 bases and the J gene lost 3 bases, with 14 bases spanning the gap. For the CDR3, the DNA is TGTGCCAGCAGTGATATTCGGGACCGAGACACTGAAGCTTTCTTT. Translation gives CASSDIRDRDTEAFF.

V is TRBV4-3 and J is TRBJ2-7; TRBD1 is a possible D gene (6 bases). Germline CDR1 LGHNA, CDR2 YSLEER. The CDR3 loop spans 16 amino acids. V was shortened by 0 bases and J by 0 bases, with 12 bases between the two germline ends. Here the CDR3 reads CASSQETGTPSYEQYF. In nucleotides, the CDR3 is TGCGCCAGCAGCCAAGAGACCGGGACACCCTCCTACGAGCAGTACTTC.

The chain couples TRBV4-1 to TRBJ1-4; D gene unclear. Deletions cut 4 bases from V and 0 bases from J, with 15 bases between. The CDR3 spans 17 residues. The germline V gene encodes CDR1 MGHRA and CDR2 YSYEKL. CDR3 sequence (DNA): TGCGCCAGCAGCCTAGGTCGTGCGGGAACAACTAATGAAAAACTGTTTTTT. As protein: CASSLGRAGTTNEKLFF.

In this sample, this clonotype turned up a few times. V gene TRBV4-2 combines with J gene TRBJ1-4; no clear D gene. V shed 0 bases and J shed 5 bases, with 13 bases lying between them. Germline assignment: CDR1 LGHNA and CDR2 YNFKEQ. This CDR3 contains 16 residues. CDR3 DNA sequence: TGTGCCAGCAGCCAAGATCTAGGGTTGGGGAATGAAAAACTGTTTTTT. Protein product: CASSQDLGLGNEKLFF.

This clonotype came up a few times. The gene calls are TRBV6-2 or TRBV6-3 and TRBJ2-1; 11 positions match TRBD2. Germline-derived CDR1 and CDR2 are MNHEY and SVGEGT. V trimming: 4 bases; J trimming: 6 bases; junction bases outside the gene matches: 8. The CDR3 length is 16 residues. The CDR3 sequence is CASSFRLAGGPNEQFF. DNA for the CDR3: TGTGCCAGCAGTTTTAGGCTAGCGGGAGGCCCCAATGAGCAGTTCTTC.

This clonotype was observed at least ten times. The chain has TRBV4-3 and TRBJ2-6; the D gene is possibly TRBD1 (6 bases). The ends were cut back, 4 bases at V and 0 bases at J, with 10 bases in the middle. This CDR3 contains 16 residues. The germline CDR1 and CDR2 sequences are LGHNA and YSLEER. The DNA for the CDR3 is TGCGCCAGCAGCCTGGACAGTTTCTCTGGGGCCAACGTCCTGACTTTC. It translates to CASSLDSFSGANVLTF.

In its sample, this clonotype was seen a few times. The gene calls are TRBV3-1 and TRBJ2-5; D gene ambiguous. V lost 2 bases to trimming and J lost 6 bases, with 4 bases between them. Germline CDR1 reads LGHDT; CDR2 reads YNNKEL (reference sequence). The CDR3 runs 11 residues. The chain's CDR3 is CASSQQKTQYF. The CDR3, as DNA: TGTGCCAGCAGCCAACAAAAGACCCAGTACTTC.

This clonotype occurred many times. V usage is TRBV6-6 and J usage is TRBJ2-4; possibly TRBD1 or TRBD2 for D (6 bases each). The ends were cut back, 4 bases at V and 5 bases at J, with 12 bases in the middle. Germline-derived CDR1 and CDR2 are MNHNY and SVGAGI (reference sequence). This CDR3 is built from 14 residues. The CDR3 DNA is TGTGCCAGCAGTTCGACTCGGGGGCAAAACATTCAGTACTTC. It specifies CASSSTRGQNIQYF.

This clonotype occurred a few times. The J gene is TRBJ2-2, the V gene TRBV4-2, with a weak D call TRBD2 (5 bases). Germline V CDR1 and CDR2: LGHNA, YNFKEQ. The CDR3 consists of 17 residues. With 0 bases removed from V and 1 base from J, the gap between germline ends came to 12 bases. The CDR3 bases are TGTGCCAGCAGCCAAGACGAGTATCGGGGGAACACCGGGGAGCTGTTTTTT. The encoded protein is CASSQDEYRGNTGELFF.

In its sample, this clonotype was seen a few times. This chain connects TRBV20-1 to TRBJ2-6, with a tentative D call TRBD1 (6 bases). Germline-derived CDR1 and CDR2 are DFQATT and SNEGSKA (reference sequence). The V and J ends lost 1 base and 2 bases respectively, with 18 bases between them. This CDR3 has 18 amino acids. CDR3 DNA sequence: TGCAGTGCTAGAGTCCCCCGGACAGCTGGAGCTGGGGCCAACGTCCTGACTTTC. It is translated as CSARVPRTAGAGANVLTF.

This clonotype has only a few counts. The CDR3 bases are TGCAGCGTTACAACAGGGGCCAAAAACATTCAGTACTTC. It codes for CSVTTGAKNIQYF. The chain links TRBV29-1 to TRBJ2-4; possibly TRBD1 for D (6 bases). The CDR3 consists of 13 residues. Germline CDR1 is SQVTM and CDR2 is ANQGSEA. V was trimmed by 5 bases and J by 1 base, leaving 9 bases between them.

V is TRBV5-1 and J is TRBJ2-6; tentatively, D is TRBD2 (6 bases). V lost 7 bases to trimming and J lost 4 bases, with 12 bases between them. Germline CDR1 and CDR2: SGHRS and YFSETQ. CDR3 size: 14 residues. The CDR3 DNA reads TGCGCCAGCTTAGGGACTGCCGGGGCCAACGTCCTGACTTTC. As protein: CASLGTAGANVLTF.

This chain links TRBV7-2 with TRBJ2-7; the D gene is possibly TRBD2 (6 bases). The CDR3 contains 16 residues. Germline values: CDR1 SGHTA, CDR2 FQGNSA. The ends were cut back, 0 bases at V and 2 bases at J, with 14 bases in the middle. Here the CDR3 reads CASSLAPAGSTYEQYF. The CDR3 coding sequence is TGTGCCAGCAGCTTAGCGCCGGCGGGGAGCACCTACGAGCAGTACTTC. Full variable domain (missing parts from reference TRBV7-2 and TRBJ2-7): GAGVSQSPSNKVTEKGKDVELRCDPISGHTALYWYRQSLGQGLEFLIYFQGNSAPDKSGLPSDRFSAERTGGSVSTLTIQRTQQEDSAVYLCASSLAPAGSTYEQYFGPGTRLTVT.

This clonotype was seen at least ten times. The CDR3 does not close with the conserved phenylalanine or tryptophan, likely indicating a read error. The limits of the CDR3 on the DNA are not certain, so only TCRdb's listed CDR3 is given. The genes are TRBV12-3 or TRBV12-4 and TRBJ2-5; the DNA was not used to check the table's D call, TRBD2. The CDR3 is 9 residues long, counting both termini. The CDR3 spells CASSFKKRS.

The chain uses TRBV11-2 and TRBJ2-3; 8 nucleotides match TRBD2. With 2 bases clipped from V and 2 bases from J, the junction kept 9 bases outside the gene matches. The CDR3 spans 17 residues. Germline assignment: CDR1 SGHAT and CDR2 FQNNGV. CDR3 loop: CASSLWESGGVTDTQYF. The CDR3 nucleotides are TGTGCCAGCAGCTTATGGGAAAGCGGGGGAGTCACAGATACGCAGTATTTT.

This chain connects TRBV12-3 or TRBV12-4 to TRBJ2-2; D unclear. Trimming removed 10 bases at V and 7 bases at J, with 16 bases between. This CDR3 is 13 amino acids long. CDR3 nucleotide sequence: TGTGCCATGTCCCTCATCTCCAGCGGGGAGCTGTTTTTT. It encodes CAMSLISSGELFF.